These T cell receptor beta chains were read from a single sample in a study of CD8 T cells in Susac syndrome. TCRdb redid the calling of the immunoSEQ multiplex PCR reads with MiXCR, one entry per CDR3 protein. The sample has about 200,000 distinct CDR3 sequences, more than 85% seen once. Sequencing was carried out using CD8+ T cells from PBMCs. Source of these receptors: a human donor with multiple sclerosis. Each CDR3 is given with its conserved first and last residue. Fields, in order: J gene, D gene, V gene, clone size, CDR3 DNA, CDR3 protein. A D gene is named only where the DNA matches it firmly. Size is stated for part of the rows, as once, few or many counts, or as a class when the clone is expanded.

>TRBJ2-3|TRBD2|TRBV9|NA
TGTGCCAGCAGCCCCCCGGGGGGGGCGCATCTGAATACGCAGTATTTT
CASSPPGGAHLNTQYF
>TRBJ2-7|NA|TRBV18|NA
TGTGCCAGCTCACCACCGGGGTACCCCTACGAGCAGTACTTC
CASSPPGYPYEQYF
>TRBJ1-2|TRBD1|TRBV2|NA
TGTGCCAGCAGTGATCGTCAGGGGGCAGACGGCTACACCTTC
CASSDRQGADGYTF
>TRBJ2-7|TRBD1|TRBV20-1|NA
TGCAGTGCTCGGACAGGGTACGAGCAGTACTTC
CSARTGYEQYF
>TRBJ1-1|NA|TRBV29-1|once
TGCAGCGTGGAAGGACCGGTTTCAGGTCGAGGAGCTTTCTTT
CSVEGPVSGRGAFF
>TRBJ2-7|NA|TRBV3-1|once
TGTGCCAGCAGCGAAGCAAGCGGCCCCTACGAGCAGTACTTC
CASSEASGPYEQYF
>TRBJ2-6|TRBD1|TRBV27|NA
TGTGCCAGCAGCCCCACTATCAGGGGGCGACAGTGGGCCAACGTCCTGACTTTC
CASSPTIRGRQWANVLTF
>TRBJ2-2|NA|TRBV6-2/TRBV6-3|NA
TGTGCCAGCAACCCCCCGAATAGGAAGAACACCGGGGAGCTGTTTTTT
CASNPPNRKNTGELFF
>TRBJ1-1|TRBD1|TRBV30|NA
TGTGCCTGGAGTTTAGGGACAGTAGCCACTGAAGCTTTCTTT
CAWSLGTVATEAFF
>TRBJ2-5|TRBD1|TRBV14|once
TGTGCCAGCAGCCAAGATCACGGGACAGGGGCAGAGACCCAGTACTTC
CASSQDHGTGAETQYF
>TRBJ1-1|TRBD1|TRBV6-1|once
TGTGCCAGCAGTGAATTCACGACAGGGGCAACAGCTTTCTTT
CASSEFTTGATAFF
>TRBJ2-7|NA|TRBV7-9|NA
TGTGCCAGCAGCTCCCCCTCGGAGTCGAGGGAAAAGTACGAGCAGTACTTC
CASSSPSESREKYEQYF
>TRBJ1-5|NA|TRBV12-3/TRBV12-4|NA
TGTGCCAGCAGTTCCTTCAACAGTAATCAGCCCCAGCATTTT
CASSSFNSNQPQHF
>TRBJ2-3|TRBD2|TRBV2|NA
TGTGCCAGCAGTTTCAGCGGGAGGGGGGATACGCAGTATTTT
CASSFSGRGDTQYF
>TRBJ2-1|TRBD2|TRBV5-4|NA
TGTGCCAGCAGCTTAGGTGGGACTAGCGGACTTGGGACCTACAATGAGCAGTTCTTC
CASSLGGTSGLGTYNEQFF
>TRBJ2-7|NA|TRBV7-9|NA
TGTGCCAGCAGCCTAACAGCCCCTACCCCCACCTACGAGCAGTACTTC
CASSLTAPTPTYEQYF
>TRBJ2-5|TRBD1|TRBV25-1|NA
TGTGCCAGCAGTGAAAACAGGGGGTTTCGGGAGACCCAGTACTTC
CASSENRGFRETQYF
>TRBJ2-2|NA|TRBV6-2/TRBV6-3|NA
TGTGCCAGCAGTTCAGGCGGGGAGCTGTTTTTT
CASSSGGELFF
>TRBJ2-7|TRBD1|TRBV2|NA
TGTGCCAGCAGTCTACTTCAGGGGGCGAGGTACGAGCAGTACTTC
CASSLLQGARYEQYF